These T cell receptor beta chains were read from a single sample in a study of T cells in Graves' hyperthyroidism and ophthalmopathy. From the multiplex PCR reads, TCRdb called clonotypes with MiXCR, one entry per CDR3 protein. The data show fewer than 450,000 distinct CDR3 sequences, roughly 18% seen once. Sequences were obtained from blood. These receptors were collected from a man younger than 30 with Graves' ophthalmopathy. CDR3s include the opening cysteine and the closing phenylalanine or tryptophan. D genes are given only for firm matches. Some rows mark clone size as missing; the rest say once, few, many or name a class of expanded clone.

D gene: TRBD1
V gene: TRBV7-9
clone size: .
J gene: TRBJ2-1
CDR3 DNA: TGTGCCAGCAGCCCCTGGGACAGGGGGCTGAGTGAGCAGTTCTTC
CDR3 protein: CASSPWDRGLSEQFF

D gene: .
V gene: TRBV2
clone size: .
J gene: TRBJ2-1
CDR3 DNA: TGTGCCAGTTCTAGGAGTGGAGTAACCTACAATGAGCAGTTCTTC
CDR3 protein: CASSRSGVTYNEQFF

D gene: TRBD1
V gene: TRBV27
clone size: many
J gene: TRBJ1-2
CDR3 DNA: TGTGCCAGCAGTTTGACAGGGGGGTACTATGGCTACACCTTC
CDR3 protein: CASSLTGGYYGYTF

D gene: TRBD1
V gene: TRBV28
clone size: many
J gene: TRBJ1-1
CDR3 DNA: TGTGCCAGCAGCCCCAATCCGACAGGGCGGACTGAAGCTTTCTTT
CDR3 protein: CASSPNPTGRTEAFF

D gene: TRBD1
V gene: TRBV15
clone size: many
J gene: TRBJ1-2
CDR3 DNA: TGTGCCACCAGCCCCGGGACAGGGGGGGCCTATGGCTACACCTTC
CDR3 protein: CATSPGTGGAYGYTF

D gene: .
V gene: TRBV12-3/TRBV12-4
clone size: many
J gene: TRBJ1-1
CDR3 DNA: TGTGCCAGCAGATCACACTACACTGAAGCTTTCTTT
CDR3 protein: CASRSHYTEAFF

D gene: .
V gene: TRBV27
clone size: .
J gene: TRBJ1-1
CDR3 DNA: TGTGCCAGCAGTTTTAAGGAGAACACTGAAGCTTTCTTT
CDR3 protein: CASSFKENTEAFF

D gene: TRBD1
V gene: TRBV27
clone size: many
J gene: TRBJ1-1
CDR3 DNA: TGTGCCAGCAACCCGACAGGGGAGAACACTGAAGCTTTCTTT
CDR3 protein: CASNPTGENTEAFF

D gene: .
V gene: TRBV12-3/TRBV12-4
clone size: many
J gene: TRBJ1-2
CDR3 DNA: TGTGCCAGCAGTTTAAACTACTACTATGGCTACACCTTC
CDR3 protein: CASSLNYYYGYTF

D gene: .
V gene: TRBV5-8
clone size: many
J gene: TRBJ2-5
CDR3 DNA: TGTGCCAGCAGCTCATCGAGGGGCTTACAAGAGACCCAGTACTTC
CDR3 protein: CASSSSRGLQETQYF

D gene: TRBD1
V gene: TRBV29-1
clone size: .
J gene: TRBJ2-5
CDR3 DNA: TGCAGCGTTGCTGGACAGGGGGCGTATGAGACCCAGTACTTC
CDR3 protein: CSVAGQGAYETQYF

D gene: TRBD1
V gene: TRBV3-1
clone size: many
J gene: TRBJ1-2
CDR3 DNA: TGTGCCAGCAGCCAAGGTCCGGGACAGGGGGTTGCCTATGGCTACACCTTC
CDR3 protein: CASSQGPGQGVAYGYTF

D gene: TRBD1
V gene: TRBV28
clone size: .
J gene: TRBJ1-2
CDR3 DNA: TGTGCCAGCAGTTCATCCGTGGCTGGCAACAGGGGTAGCTATGGCTACACCTTC
CDR3 protein: CASSSSVAGNRGSYGYTF

D gene: .
V gene: TRBV28
clone size: many
J gene: TRBJ2-7
CDR3 DNA: TGTGCCAGCAGGGCCTACTACGAGCAGTACTTC
CDR3 protein: CASRAYYEQYF

D gene: .
V gene: TRBV7-3
clone size: few
J gene: TRBJ1-3
CDR3 DNA: TGTGCCAGCAGCTTAACTGGGGGAATTGGAAACACCATATATTTT
CDR3 protein: CASSLTGGIGNTIYF

D gene: TRBD1
V gene: TRBV15
clone size: .
J gene: TRBJ1-2
CDR3 DNA: TGTGCCACCAGCAGAGGGGTGACAGGGAAGTATGGCTACACCTTC
CDR3 protein: CATSRGVTGKYGYTF

D gene: .
V gene: TRBV3-1
clone size: many
J gene: TRBJ2-3
CDR3 DNA: TGTGCCAGCAGCCATGGTGCCCGTGGAGATACGCAGTATTTT
CDR3 protein: CASSHGARGDTQYF

D gene: TRBD2
V gene: TRBV10-3
clone size: .
J gene: TRBJ2-3
CDR3 DNA: TGTGCCATCAGCGGAGCGGGGGCCACAGATACGCAGTATTTT
CDR3 protein: CAISGAGATDTQYF

D gene: .
V gene: TRBV25-1
clone size: .
J gene: TRBJ1-1
CDR3 DNA: TGTGCCAGCAGTGCCCCTAGGGCAGGGGCCTCAGCTTTCTTT
CDR3 protein: CASSAPRAGASAFF

D gene: .
V gene: TRBV12-3/TRBV12-4
clone size: .
J gene: TRBJ1-4
CDR3 DNA: TGTGCCAGCAGTTGGGGGGAAAAACTGTTTTTT
CDR3 protein: CASSWGEKLFF

D gene: .
V gene: TRBV4-2
clone size: .
J gene: TRBJ1-6
CDR3 DNA: TGTGCCAGCAGCCAAGAGAGGGCTTCACCCCTCCACTTT
CDR3 protein: CASSQERASPLHF

D gene: TRBD1
V gene: TRBV7-8
clone size: many
J gene: TRBJ1-1
CDR3 DNA: TGTGCCAGCAGTACTAGGGCGGGGACAGTTTCTCGGCGCGCGGCTTTCTTT
CDR3 protein: CASSTRAGTVSRRAAFF

D gene: TRBD1
V gene: TRBV5-4
clone size: .
J gene: TRBJ1-5
CDR3 DNA: TGTGCCAGCAGCGCTACAGGGGACATCAATCAGCCCCAGCATTTT
CDR3 protein: CASSATGDINQPQHF

D gene: TRBD1
V gene: TRBV7-2
clone size: few
J gene: TRBJ2-2
CDR3 DNA: TGTGCCAGCCAGGGACAGGGGGGGATCACCGGGGAGCTGTTTTTT
CDR3 protein: CASQGQGGITGELFF

D gene: .
V gene: TRBV27
clone size: many
J gene: TRBJ2-7
CDR3 DNA: TGTGCCAGCAGACCGACAAATTCCTACGAGCAGTACTTC
CDR3 protein: CASRPTNSYEQYF

D gene: .
V gene: TRBV15
clone size: .
J gene: TRBJ1-6
CDR3 DNA: TGTGCCACCAGCAGAGGAAAGGGTGACAGTTATAATTCACCCCTCCACTTT
CDR3 protein: CATSRGKGDSYNSPLHF

D gene: TRBD1
V gene: TRBV2
clone size: many
J gene: TRBJ2-2
CDR3 DNA: TGTGCCAGTACGGGACAGGGATCCGGGGAGCTGTTTTTT
CDR3 protein: CASTGQGSGELFF

D gene: TRBD2
V gene: TRBV7-9
clone size: few
J gene: TRBJ2-1
CDR3 DNA: TGCGCCAGCAGCCAAGCTCTAGCGGGGGGGCCGACCTACAATGAGCAGTTCTTC
CDR3 protein: CASSQALAGGPTYNEQFF

D gene: .
V gene: TRBV18
clone size: many
J gene: TRBJ1-1
CDR3 DNA: TGTGCCAGCTCACCACTCGAGATTTTAAGCGCTTTCTTT
CDR3 protein: CASSPLEILSAFF

D gene: .
V gene: TRBV3-1
clone size: many
J gene: TRBJ2-5
CDR3 DNA: TGTGCCAGCAGCCAAGTGCGGGGGCCTATGGAGACCCAGTACTTC
CDR3 protein: CASSQVRGPMETQYF

D gene: .
V gene: TRBV27
clone size: many
J gene: TRBJ2-7
CDR3 DNA: TGTGCCAGCAGTTCCAGACTGGCGGGAGAGCAGTACTTC
CDR3 protein: CASSSRLAGEQYF

D gene: .
V gene: TRBV6-1
clone size: few
J gene: TRBJ1-5
CDR3 DNA: TGTGCCAGCATGCGGAGCAATCAGCCCCAGCATTTT
CDR3 protein: CASMRSNQPQHF

D gene: .
V gene: TRBV2
clone size: many
J gene: TRBJ1-2
CDR3 DNA: TGTGCCAGCAGCGAAGCTGTCTATGGCTACACCTTC
CDR3 protein: CASSEAVYGYTF

D gene: TRBD2
V gene: TRBV24-1
clone size: .
J gene: TRBJ2-3
CDR3 DNA: TGTGCCACCAGTGACTTTAGCGGGGGGGAAACAGATACGCAGTATTTT
CDR3 protein: CATSDFSGGETDTQYF

D gene: .
V gene: TRBV12-3/TRBV12-4
clone size: few
J gene: TRBJ2-1
CDR3 DNA: TGTGCCAGCAGTCTCCCCCGGAGCTCCTACAATGAGCAGTTCTTC
CDR3 protein: CASSLPRSSYNEQFF

D gene: .
V gene: TRBV24-1
clone size: few
J gene: TRBJ1-2
CDR3 DNA: TGTGCCACCAGCTCCGGACCTGGGTATGGCTACACCTTC
CDR3 protein: CATSSGPGYGYTF

D gene: TRBD1
V gene: TRBV12-3/TRBV12-4
clone size: many
J gene: TRBJ1-1
CDR3 DNA: TGTGCCAGCAGTCGAAATCCGGGACAGGGGGCGCAAGGGGGTGAAGCTTTCTTT
CDR3 protein: CASSRNPGQGAQGGEAFF

D gene: .
V gene: TRBV6-6
clone size: few
J gene: TRBJ2-7
CDR3 DNA: TGTGCCAGCAGTTACCAGCAGACAGGAAAGACCATCTACGAGCAGTACTTC
CDR3 protein: CASSYQQTGKTIYEQYF

D gene: .
V gene: TRBV20-1
clone size: many
J gene: TRBJ1-1
CDR3 DNA: TGCAGTGCTAGATCGACACGGAACACTGAAGCTTTCTTT
CDR3 protein: CSARSTRNTEAFF

D gene: .
V gene: TRBV2
clone size: .
J gene: TRBJ2-7
CDR3 DNA: TGTGCCAGCAGTTCAGGGTTCCCTAGCTCCTACGAGCAGTACTTC
CDR3 protein: CASSSGFPSSYEQYF

D gene: .
V gene: TRBV29-1
clone size: many
J gene: TRBJ1-2
CDR3 DNA: TGCAGCGCCTGGACAGACTATGGCTACACCTTC
CDR3 protein: CSAWTDYGYTF

D gene: TRBD2
V gene: TRBV5-1
clone size: .
J gene: TRBJ2-4
CDR3 DNA: TGCGCCAGCAGCGATCCGGGGGGGGGGATTAACATTCAGTACTTC
CDR3 protein: CASSDPGGGINIQYF

D gene: .
V gene: TRBV5-1
clone size: many
J gene: TRBJ1-1
CDR3 DNA: TGCGCCAGCAGCTTAGGGAGTAGGACTGAAGCTTTCTTT
CDR3 protein: CASSLGSRTEAFF

D gene: .
V gene: TRBV10-3
clone size: .
J gene: TRBJ1-2
CDR3 DNA: TGTGCCATCAGTGAGTCTGGGTGGGACTATGGCTACACCTTC
CDR3 protein: CAISESGWDYGYTF

D gene: TRBD1
V gene: TRBV28
clone size: many
J gene: TRBJ2-7
CDR3 DNA: TGTGCCAGCGTTCCGGGACAGGGGGCTTACGAGCAGTACTTC
CDR3 protein: CASVPGQGAYEQYF

D gene: TRBD2
V gene: TRBV3-1
clone size: few
J gene: TRBJ2-6
CDR3 DNA: TGTGCCAGCAGCCCCTGGGGGACTACTGGGGCCAACGTCCTGACTTTC
CDR3 protein: CASSPWGTTGANVLTF

D gene: .
V gene: TRBV6-9
clone size: few
J gene: TRBJ1-4
CDR3 DNA: TGTGCCAGCAGTTACAGGGCTACTAATGAAAAACTGTTTTTT
CDR3 protein: CASSYRATNEKLFF

D gene: .
V gene: TRBV7-9
clone size: .
J gene: TRBJ2-2
CDR3 DNA: TGTGCCAGCAGCGACACCGGGACGGGGGAGCTGTTTTTT
CDR3 protein: CASSDTGTGELFF